The subject of this entry is one T cell receptor beta chain. Antigen: not known. This specimen comes from a study of cytomegalovirus exposure and HLA in healthy donors. The PCR contained 60 Vbeta and 13 Jbeta primers. Assay used: immunoSEQ multiplex PCR; TCRdb lists only in-frame clones, some missing. The sample shows approximately 190,000 clones, 81% of them seen only once. The study's findings and limits: Reports credit the classifier with highly specific, highly sensitive diagnosis of cytomegalovirus status. Rarity characterized most TCR sequences, yet some public TCRs appeared in many donors.

The TCR was taken from a man between 40 and 49 years old in good health and CMV-seropositive. The specimen was PBMCs.

CDR3 nucleotide sequence: TGTGCCGGGACTACAGGTGGGGGGGGAGAAACTAATGAAAAACTGTTTTTT. It is translated as CAGTTGGGGETNEKLFF. The rearrangement uses TRBV2 and TRBJ1-4; TRBD1 is a possible D gene (5 bases). Germline lookup yields CDR1 SNHLY and CDR2 FYNNEI. V gave up 11 bases and J gave up 1 base, with 23 bases separating them. The CDR3 is 17 residues long. The variable domain in full, with the rest retrieved from reference TRBV2 and TRBJ1-4, is EPEVTQTPSHQVTQMGQEVILRCVPISNHLYFYWYRQILGQKVEFLVSFYNNEISEKSEIFDDQFSVERPDGSNFTLKIRSTKLEDSAMYFCAGTTGGGGETNEKLFFGSGTQLSVL.